This TCR beta chain was identified during a study of shared clonotypes between healthy human individuals. Only CD45RO-negative cells positively selected for CCR7 counted as naive CD8 cells, so terminally differentiated effector memory CD45RA+ cells were excluded. The method was immunoSEQ multiplex PCR; TCRdb's version includes in-frame clones alone and lacks a portion of them. The repertoire includes 1.5 million to 2.5 million clones, approximately 94% of them detected once, and 1% to 1.5% sits in the top ten. The CDR3 consists of 14 residues. The germline V gene encodes CDR1 MDHEN and CDR2 SYDVKM. Trimming took off 3 bases at V and 4 bases at J, with 9 bases between the two ends.

This TCR came from a man between 18 and 29 years old in good health. Material for sequencing was naive CD8+ T cells sorted from blood. V usage is TRBV28 and J usage is TRBJ1-4; D gene uncertain. Here the CDR3 reads CASSLREINEKLFF. Here the CDR3 DNA reads TGTGCCAGCAGTTTGCGCGAAATTAATGAAAAACTGTTTTTT.